This T cell receptor (beta chain) was profiled in a study of T cell responses to AZD1222 COVID-19 vaccine. Study-level background: Recipients boosted at about 4 weeks or about 12 weeks are pooled.

Study findings and constraints: Scientists sampled the repertoires only once the peak T cell response had passed.

The germline gives CDR1 WSHSY, CDR2 SAAADI. This CDR3 region has 13 residues. V shed 4 bases and J shed 3 bases, with 10 bases lying between them. Repertoires were generated with immunoSEQ multiplex PCR, while TCRdb's copy carries only in-frame clones and drops some. Here the sample spans over 75,000 clones, 89% being singletons. Comments on this clone: The antigen remains unidentified.

This sequence was found in an adult in good health. The chain employs TRBV10-2 and TRBJ2-7; D is perhaps TRBD1 or TRBD2 (5 bases each). Sample: peripheral blood, taken on day 0 of AZD1222 vaccination. For the CDR3, the DNA is TGCGCCAGCAGTGGGGGACGCCTCTACGAGCAGTACTTC. Protein: CASSGGRLYEQYF.